The 14 T cell receptor beta chains presented below share a single source sample, sequenced in a study of blood T cell repertoires in COVID-19. Sequencing was performed with immunoSEQ multiplex PCR; in TCRdb, only in-frame clones are kept and a portion is missing. The table has about 220,000 clones, more than 65% seen once. Sequencing input: peripheral blood. Every receptor here comes from a woman aged 60-75 years with acute or convalescent COVID-19.

The chain is built from TRBV6-2 or TRBV6-3 and TRBJ2-7; 12 bases are shared with TRBD2. This CDR3 region has 17 residues. Germline V lookup: CDR1 MNHEY, CDR2 SVGEGT. J lost 2 bases, V lost 5 bases, and 10 bases had no gene match. Here the CDR3 DNA reads TGTGCCAGCAGTCGCAACCCGCCTAGCGGGGGGGCCTACGAGCAGTACTTC. It specifies CASSRNPPSGGAYEQYF.

This rearrangement joins TRBV27 to TRBJ2-3; 11 bases match TRBD2. The length of the CDR3 is 16 residues. Germline values: CDR1 MNHEY, CDR2 SMNVEV (reference sequence). Germline trimming cut 6 bases from V and 5 bases from J; bases unmatched to any gene: 10. CDR3 DNA: TGTGCCAGCAGACACATTCTAGCGGGGGGATTAGATACGCAGTATTTT. This encodes CASRHILAGGLDTQYF.

The V and J genes are TRBV19 and TRBJ1-5, with a tentative D call TRBD1 (6 bases). This CDR3 is built from 16 residues. V gave up 6 bases and J gave up 0 bases, with 15 bases separating them. CDR1 and CDR2 from the germline V gene are LNHDA and SQIVND (reference sequence). The CDR3 protein is CASSFGQLYSNQPQHF. The CDR3 nucleotides read TGTGCCAGTAGCTTCGGACAGTTATATAGCAATCAGCCCCAGCATTTT.

This clone appeared a single time. The chain uses TRBV7-6 and TRBJ2-7; 9 bases agree with TRBD1. Germline-derived CDR1 and CDR2 are SGHVS and FNYEAQ. V shed 2 bases and J 4 bases; nucleotides not matched to a gene: 9. The CDR3 spans 16 residues. The CDR3 DNA reads as TGTGCCAGCAGCTTATTTGGGGGGGGACAGGGATACGAGCAGTACTTC. Translating gives CASSLFGGGQGYEQYF. The whole variable domain, filled in from reference TRBV7-6 and TRBJ2-7, reads GAGVSQSPRYKVTKRGQDVALRCDPISGHVSLYWYRQALGQGPEFLTYFNYEAQQDKSGLPNDRFSAERPEGSISTLTIQRTEQRDSAMYRCASSLFGGGQGYEQYFGPGTRLTVT.

V gene TRBV27 combines with J gene TRBJ2-5, with a possible D match to TRBD2 (6 bases). Germline values: CDR1 MNHEY, CDR2 SMNVEV (reference sequence). Trimming cost V 8 bases and J 7 bases, with 14 bases left between them. CDR3 length: 12 amino acids. The CDR3 sequence: CASGRPGGTQYF. The DNA of the CDR3 is TGTGCCAGCGGAAGGCCCGGGGGGACCCAGTACTTC.

This chain connects TRBV30 to TRBJ2-2; D possibly corresponds to TRBD2 (6 bases). CDR3 length equals 14 residues. The germline V gene encodes CDR1 GTSNPN and CDR2 SVGIG (reference sequence). Trimming shortened V by 3 bases and J by 3 bases, and 11 bases separated the two germline ends. The CDR3 loop reads CAWSFGGYTGELFF. In nucleotides, the CDR3 is TGTGCCTGGAGCTTCGGGGGATACACCGGGGAGCTGTTTTTT.

J is TRBJ1-3 and V is TRBV7-2, with D unclear. The CDR3 runs to 13 residues. Germline assignment: CDR1 SGHTA and CDR2 FQGNSA. The V end was cut by 6 bases, the J end by 2 bases, with 8 bases between. The CDR3 sequence: CASSTQTGNTIYF. DNA for the CDR3: TGTGCCAGCAGTACCCAGACTGGAAACACCATATATTTT.

The CDR3 DNA reads TGTGCCAGCAGGGATTCAGCGGGGCTAAGTGGTGAGCAGTTCTTC. It translates to CASRDSAGLSGEQFF. The rearrangement links TRBV2 to TRBJ2-1, with 7 bases matching TRBD2. Trimming cost V 6 bases and J 9 bases; bases outside gene matches: 14. The CDR3 loop spans 15 amino acids. The germline V gene encodes CDR1 SNHLY and CDR2 FYNNEI. The full variable domain, completed using reference TRBV2 and TRBJ2-1, is EPEVTQTPSHQVTQMGQEVILRCVPISNHLYFYWYRQILGQKVEFLVSFYNNEISEKSEIFDDQFSVERPDGSNFTLKIRSTKLEDSAMYFCASRDSAGLSGEQFFGPGTRLTVL.

CDR3 DNA sequence: TGTGCCAGCAGGAGGGAACCATATAGCAATCAGCCCCAGCATTTT. It codes for CASRREPYSNQPQHF. The rearrangement links TRBV6-5 to TRBJ1-5; D ambiguous. Germline assignment: CDR1 MNHEY and CDR2 SVGAGI. The V gene lost 6 bases and the J gene lost 0 bases, with 12 bases spanning the gap. The CDR3 totals 15 residues.

The V gene is TRBV9, the J gene TRBJ1-3; 7 positions agree with TRBD1. This CDR3 is built from 16 residues. V was clipped by 2 bases and J by 2 bases; unmatched bases: 7. Germline V gives CDR1 SGDLS, CDR2 YYNGEE. The CDR3 DNA follows: TGTGCCAGCAGCGTCGACAGGGCGATGACTGGAAACACCATATATTTT. This gives the protein CASSVDRAMTGNTIYF.

This chain connects TRBV6-2 or TRBV6-3 to TRBJ2-7, with 7 bases aligning to TRBD1. The junction had 3 bases not matched to a gene; V was cut back by 1 base and J by 3 bases. Germline-derived CDR1 and CDR2 are MNHEY and SVGEGT. CDR3 length: 14 amino acids. The CDR3 sequence is CASSYLGQDYEQYF. The CDR3 DNA sequence: TGTGCCAGCAGTTACTTAGGACAGGACTACGAGCAGTACTTC.

The gene calls are TRBV30 and TRBJ1-1; the match to TRBD1 covers 7 bases. This CDR3 contains 11 residues. Trimming cost V 8 bases and J 4 bases; bases outside gene matches: 4. Germline V lookup: CDR1 GTSNPN, CDR2 SVGIG (reference sequence). CDR3 coding DNA: TGTGCCATACAGGGGCGCACTGAAGCTTTCTTT. Amino acids: CAIQGRTEAFF.

The CDR3 here is CASSPAEAGFTGELFF. DNA for the CDR3: TGTGCCAGCAGCCCCGCTGAGGCTGGATTCACCGGGGAGCTGTTTTTT. This sequence joins TRBV2 and TRBJ2-2; D gene uncertain. In germline, CDR1 is SNHLY, CDR2 FYNNEI. Trimming shortened V by 6 bases and J by 4 bases, and 18 bases separated the two germline ends. This CDR3 is 16 amino acids long. Variable domain in full (rest from reference TRBV2 and TRBJ2-2): EPEVTQTPSHQVTQMGQEVILRCVPISNHLYFYWYRQILGQKVEFLVSFYNNEISEKSEIFDDQFSVERPDGSNFTLKIRSTKLEDSAMYFCASSPAEAGFTGELFFGEGSRLTVL.

The chain has TRBV18 and TRBJ2-1; 7 bases match TRBD2. CDR1 KGHSH and CDR2 LQKENI come from the germline V gene. The CDR3 contains 15 residues. Trimming cost V 3 bases and J 8 bases; bases outside gene matches: 10. CDR3 DNA: TGTGCCAGCTCACCTTATGAGCGGGGCATATATGAGCAGTTCTTC. It translates to CASSPYERGIYEQFF.